This T cell receptor (beta chain) was captured by sequencing in a study of blood T cell repertoires in COVID-19. Trimming at V came to 5 bases and at J to 3 bases, leaving 9 bases not matched to a gene. This CDR3 region has 17 residues. CDR1 is MDHEN, CDR2 SYDVKM, per germline. Recruits, aged roughly 18 to 90 years, lived in approximately 26 US areas. The protocol was immunoSEQ multiplex PCR, while the TCRdb copy is restricted to in-frame clones and leaves out a portion. The sample includes about 200,000 clones, around 86% seen only once; the top ten take 4.5% to 6.5%. This chain connects TRBV28 to TRBJ1-6; 8 positions agree with TRBD1. This receptor was obtained from a man between 35 and 55 years old with acute COVID-19. Input material: PBMCs or T cells enriched from blood (not recorded which). As DNA, the CDR3 is TGTGCCAGCAGTACGATTACAGGGGGGGGCTATAATTCACCCCTCCACTTT. Protein product: CASSTITGGGYNSPLHF.